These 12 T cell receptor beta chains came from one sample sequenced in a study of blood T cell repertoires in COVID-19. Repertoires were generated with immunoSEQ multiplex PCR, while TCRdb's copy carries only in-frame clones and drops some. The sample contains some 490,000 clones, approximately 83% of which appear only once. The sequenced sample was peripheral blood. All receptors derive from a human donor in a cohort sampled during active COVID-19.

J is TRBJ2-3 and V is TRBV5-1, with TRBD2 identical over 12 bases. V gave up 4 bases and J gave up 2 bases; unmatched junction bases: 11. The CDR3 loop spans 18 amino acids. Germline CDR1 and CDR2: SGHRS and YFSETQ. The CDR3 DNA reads TGCGCCAGCAGCCCTCGGACTAGCGGGAAGCTATTCACAGATACGCAGTATTTT. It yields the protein CASSPRTSGKLFTDTQYF.

DNA for the CDR3: TGCGCCAGCAGCTTAAGAGGGACAAGGACGAACACTGAAGCTTTCTTT. It is translated as CASSLRGTRTNTEAFF. The gene calls are TRBV5-1 and TRBJ1-1; D is possibly TRBD1 (6 bases). CDR3 length equals 16 residues. CDR1 and CDR2 from the germline V gene are SGHRS and YFSETQ. Trimming removed 2 bases from V and 1 base from J, with 15 bases in between.

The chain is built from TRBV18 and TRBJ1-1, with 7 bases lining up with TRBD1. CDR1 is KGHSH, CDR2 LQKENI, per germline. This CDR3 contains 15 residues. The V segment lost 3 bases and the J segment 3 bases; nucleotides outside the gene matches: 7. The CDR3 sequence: CASSPRDSYDTEAFF. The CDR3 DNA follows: TGTGCCAGCTCACCTAGGGACAGTTATGACACTGAAGCTTTCTTT.

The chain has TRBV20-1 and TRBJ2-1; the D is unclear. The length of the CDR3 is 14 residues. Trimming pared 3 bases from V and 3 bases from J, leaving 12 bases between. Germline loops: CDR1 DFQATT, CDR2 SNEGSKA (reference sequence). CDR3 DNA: TGCAGTGCTAGTTCCAGTCCTCTCTACAATGAGCAGTTCTTC. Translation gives CSASSSPLYNEQFF.

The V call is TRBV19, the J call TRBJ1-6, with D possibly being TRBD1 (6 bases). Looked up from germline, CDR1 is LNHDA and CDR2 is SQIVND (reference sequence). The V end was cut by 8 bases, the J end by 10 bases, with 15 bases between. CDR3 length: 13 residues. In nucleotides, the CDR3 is TGTGCCAGTGAGCAGGGGACGGGATCACCCCTCCACTTT. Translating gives CASEQGTGSPLHF. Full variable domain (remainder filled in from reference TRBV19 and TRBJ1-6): DGGITQSPKYLFRKEGQNVTLSCEQNLNHDAMYWYRQDPGQGLRLIYYSQIVNDFQKGDIAEGYSVSREKKESFPLTVTSAQKNPTAFYLCASEQGTGSPLHFGNGTRLTVT.

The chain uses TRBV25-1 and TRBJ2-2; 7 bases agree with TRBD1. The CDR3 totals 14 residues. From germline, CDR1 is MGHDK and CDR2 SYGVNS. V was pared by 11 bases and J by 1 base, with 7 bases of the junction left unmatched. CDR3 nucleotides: TGTGCCGCCCCGGGACAGAGGAACACCGGGGAGCTGTTTTTT. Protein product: CAAPGQRNTGELFF.

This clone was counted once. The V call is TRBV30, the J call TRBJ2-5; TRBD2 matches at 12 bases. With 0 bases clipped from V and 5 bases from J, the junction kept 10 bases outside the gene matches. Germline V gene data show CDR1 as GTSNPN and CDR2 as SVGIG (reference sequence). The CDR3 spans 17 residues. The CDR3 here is CAWSVGSSGRALETQYF. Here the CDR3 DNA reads TGTGCCTGGAGTGTAGGGTCTAGCGGGAGGGCCCTTGAGACCCAGTACTTC.

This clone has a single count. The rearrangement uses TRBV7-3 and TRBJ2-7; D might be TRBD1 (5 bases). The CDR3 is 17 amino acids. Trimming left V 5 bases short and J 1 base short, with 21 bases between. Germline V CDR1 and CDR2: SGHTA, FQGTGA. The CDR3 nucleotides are TGTGCCAGCAGCACCGCCGCCGACAGCACCTGGTCCTACGAGCAGTACTTC. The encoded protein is CASSTAADSTWSYEQYF.

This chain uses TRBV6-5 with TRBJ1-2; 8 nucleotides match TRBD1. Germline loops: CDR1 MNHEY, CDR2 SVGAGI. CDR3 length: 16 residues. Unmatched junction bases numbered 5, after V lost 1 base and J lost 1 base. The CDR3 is CASSYLGQDINYGYTF. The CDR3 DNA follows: TGTGCCAGCAGTTACTTGGGACAGGACATTAACTATGGCTACACCTTC.

The CDR3 is CASSAGGAVQETQYF. In DNA form, the CDR3 reads TGTGCCAGCAGTGCCGGGGGAGCGGTACAAGAGACCCAGTACTTC. This chain links TRBV6-2 or TRBV6-3 with TRBJ2-5; tentatively, D is TRBD2 (6 bases). CDR1 MNHEY and CDR2 SVGEGT come from the germline V gene. V was pared by 5 bases and J by 2 bases, with 15 bases between. This CDR3 contains 15 residues.

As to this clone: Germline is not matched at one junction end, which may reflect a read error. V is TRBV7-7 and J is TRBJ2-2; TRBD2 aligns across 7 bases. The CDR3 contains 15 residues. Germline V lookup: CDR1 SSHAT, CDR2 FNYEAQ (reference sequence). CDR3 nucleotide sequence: TGTGCTAGCAGCTTAGACGGGGGAGGGACCGGGGAGCTGTTTTTT. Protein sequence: CASSLDGGGTGELFF. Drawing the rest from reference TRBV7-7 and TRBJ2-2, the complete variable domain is GAGVSQSPRYKVTKRGQDVTLRCDPISSHATLYWYQQALGQGPEFLTYFNYEAQPDKSGLPSDRFSAERPEGSISTLTIQRTEQRDSAMYRCASSLDGGGTGELFFGEGSRLTVL.

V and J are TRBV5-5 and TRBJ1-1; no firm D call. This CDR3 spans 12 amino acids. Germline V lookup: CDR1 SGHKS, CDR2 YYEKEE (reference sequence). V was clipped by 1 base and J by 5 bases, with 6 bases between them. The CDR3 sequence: CASSLSRTEAFF. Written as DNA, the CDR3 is TGTGCCAGCAGCTTGAGTCGGACTGAAGCTTTCTTT.